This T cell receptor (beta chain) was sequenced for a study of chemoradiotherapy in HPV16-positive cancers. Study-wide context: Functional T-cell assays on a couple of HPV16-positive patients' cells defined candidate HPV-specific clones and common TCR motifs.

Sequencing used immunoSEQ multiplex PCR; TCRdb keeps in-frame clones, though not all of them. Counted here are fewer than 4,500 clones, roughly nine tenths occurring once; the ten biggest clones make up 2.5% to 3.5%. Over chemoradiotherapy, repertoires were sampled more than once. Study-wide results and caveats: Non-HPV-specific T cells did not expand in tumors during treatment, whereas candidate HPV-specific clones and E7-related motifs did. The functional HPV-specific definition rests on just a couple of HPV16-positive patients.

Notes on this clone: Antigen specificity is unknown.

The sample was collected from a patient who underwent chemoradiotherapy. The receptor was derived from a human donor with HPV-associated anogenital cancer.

This chain's CDR3 is CASHPNHKRGATDTQYF. In DNA form, the CDR3 reads TGTGCCAGCCACCCTAACCACAAGCGGGGGGCCACAGATACGCAGTATTTT. The chain carries TRBV5-6 and TRBJ2-3; TRBD2 aligns across 9 bases. CDR1 is SGHDT and CDR2 is YYEEEE in the germline V gene. The CDR3 has 17 amino acids. The V segment lost 7 bases and the J segment 2 bases; nucleotides outside the gene matches: 14. The full variable domain, rest sourced from reference TRBV5-6 and TRBJ2-3, is DAGVTQSPTHLIKTRGQQVTLRCSPKSGHDTVSWYQQALGQGPQFIFQYYEEEERQRGNFPDRFSGHQFPNYSSELNVNALLLGDSALYLCASHPNHKRGATDTQYFGPGTRLTVL.